The 17 T cell receptor beta chains below all came from one sample that was sequenced in a study of T cell clonality in common variable immunodeficiency. Repertoires were generated with immunoSEQ multiplex PCR, while TCRdb's copy carries only in-frame clones and drops some. Listed here are some 50,000 clones without any singletons, the top ten holding 1.8%. Sequences were obtained from peripheral blood mononuclear cells. These receptors all come from a person aged 18 to 75 in good health.

This clone was counted ten times or more. The read stops 3 residues short of the end of the CDR3; the missing end is completed from the germline J gene. V and J are TRBV19 and TRBJ1-2, with 7 positions matching TRBD1. This CDR3 comprises 17 residues. The V gene end was trimmed by 5 bases and the J gene end by 3 bases; junction bases not matched to a gene: 15. From germline, CDR1 is LNHDA and CDR2 SQIVND (reference sequence). The part of the CDR3 DNA that was read is TGTGCCAGTAGTGGTAATGAATACAGGGGAGGAGACTATGGC. The encoded protein is CASSGNEYRGGDYG. The whole CDR3 sequence is CASSGNEYRGGDYGYTF.

A note on this clone: Sequencing ends 3 residues short of the CDR3 end; the germline J gene provides the rest. The chain has TRBV5-8 and TRBJ2-3; 9 bases match TRBD1. J gave up 5 bases and V 0 bases, and 4 bases lay outside the gene matches. Germline CDR1 is SGHTS and CDR2 is YDEGEE. This CDR3 is 15 amino acids long. CDR3 DNA (partial): TGTGCCAGCAGCTTGGGGACAGGGGTTCTAGATACG. Translating gives CASSLGTGVLDT. The whole CDR3 is CASSLGTGVLDTQYF.

Ten or more counts support this clone. Coverage ceases 3 residues before the CDR3 finishes, and the germline J gene fills in the end. The rearrangement uses TRBV5-1 and TRBJ2-3; 9 positions match TRBD2. The germline V gene has CDR1 SGHRS and CDR2 YFSETQ. This CDR3 spans 17 amino acids. The V segment lost 1 base and the J segment 0 bases; nucleotides outside the gene matches: 6. Incomplete CDR3 DNA: TGCGCCAGCAGCTTGCCGGGACTAGCAAGTAGCACAGATACG. This codes for CASSLPGLASSTDT. The entire CDR3 sequence reads CASSLPGLASSTDTQYF.

This clone was counted ten times or more. Coverage ceases 3 residues before the CDR3 finishes, and the germline J gene fills in the end. The chain is built from TRBV20-1 and TRBJ2-3; the match to TRBD2 covers 9 bases. V gave up 5 bases and J gave up 5 bases; unmatched junction bases: 11. The CDR3 is 15 residues long. In germline, CDR1 is DFQATT, CDR2 SNEGSKA (reference sequence). The CDR3 bases that were read are TGCAGTGCTGGGGGACCTAGCGGGGAGCGAGATACG. Amino acids: CSAGGPSGERDT. The whole CDR3 reads CSAGGPSGERDTQYF.

This clone has a count of ten or more. The observed sequence ends 3 residues before the CDR3 terminus, with the missing tail filled in from the germline J gene. The genes are TRBV27 and TRBJ2-1; no definite D call. Germline V gene lookup returns CDR1 MNHEY and CDR2 SMNVEV (reference sequence). V was cut by 5 bases and J by 7 bases, with 9 bases left in between. The CDR3 spans 12 residues. CDR3 protein: CASSRIGNEQFF. CDR3 bases read: TGTGCCAGCAGTCGAATCGGGAATGAG.

This clone showed up many times. Read data end 3 residues before the CDR3 end; the end is taken from the germline J gene. The V call is TRBV20-1, the J call TRBJ2-3, with 11 bases matching TRBD2. The V and J ends lost 1 base and 2 bases, in that order; junction bases with no gene match: 14. There are 19 residues in the CDR3. Germline CDR1 reads DFQATT; CDR2 reads SNEGSKA (reference sequence). The DNA read from the CDR3 is TGCAGTGCTAGAGGGGCAGGGCTAGCGGGGGGCACCTCCACAGATACG. Amino acids: CSARGAGLAGGTSTDT. The full CDR3 reads CSARGAGLAGGTSTDTQYF.

Details on this clone: Sequencing ends 3 residues short of the CDR3 end; the germline J gene provides the rest. V usage is TRBV7-9 and J usage is TRBJ1-1, with D hard to call. CDR1 SEHNR and CDR2 FQNEAQ come from the germline V gene (reference sequence). There are 14 residues in the CDR3. V was cut by 2 bases and J by 0 bases, with 7 bases left in between. The part of the CDR3 DNA that was read is TGTGCCAGCAGCTTAATGCAGTTGAACACTGAA. Amino acid sequence: CASSLMQLNTE. In full, the CDR3 is CASSLMQLNTEAFF.

This clone was recorded many times. The read halts 3 residues ahead of the CDR3 end, with the missing end drawn from the germline J gene. V is TRBV20-1 and J is TRBJ1-2; D might be TRBD1 (6 bases). The V and J ends lost 4 bases and 6 bases respectively, with 12 bases between them. This CDR3 has 12 residues. CDR1 and CDR2 from the germline V gene are DFQATT and SNEGSKA (reference sequence). The DNA read from the CDR3 is TGCAGTGCTACCACACAGGGTGATGGC. This translates into CSATTQGDG. The CDR3 in its entirety is CSATTQGDGYTF.

In its sample, this clone was seen many times. The CDR3 extends 3 residues past the end of the read, so its final part is completed from the germline J gene. The rearrangement uses TRBV5-6 and TRBJ1-1; the D gene is possibly TRBD1 (5 bases). The germline V and J ends were trimmed by 5 bases and 1 base, with 15 bases remaining between them. CDR1 SGHDT and CDR2 YYEEEE come from the germline V gene. This CDR3 is 15 amino acids long. CDR3 DNA (partial): TGTGCCAGCAGGGCCGGGGGAGAGTGGAACACTGAA. Protein: CASRAGGEWNTE. The entire CDR3 is CASRAGGEWNTEAFF.

This clone was seen a few times. The missing CDR3 end, 3 residues past where the read stops, is filled in from the germline J gene. The J gene is TRBJ1-6, the V gene TRBV19; D call uncertain. Germline V lookup: CDR1 LNHDA, CDR2 SQIVND (reference sequence). The CDR3 totals 18 residues. V was clipped by 6 bases and J by 5 bases, with 23 bases between them. The chain's CDR3 is CASSYRYIGGRDNSPLHF. The part of the CDR3 DNA that was read is TGTGCCAGTAGCTATAGATATATCGGCGGCCGGGATAATTCACCC.

This clone was found many times. Sequencing ends 3 residues short of the CDR3 end; the germline J gene provides the rest. The V gene is TRBV7-9, the J gene TRBJ2-5, with TRBD1 matching over 10 bases. After removal of 5 bases from V and 5 bases from J, the junction contained 8 bases not matched to a gene. CDR1 SEHNR and CDR2 FQNEAQ come from the germline V gene (reference sequence). This CDR3 is built from 15 residues. Incomplete CDR3 DNA: TGTGCCAGCAGCCCCGGACAGGGGGTGTTGGAGACC. Translation: CASSPGQGVLET. The whole CDR3 protein reads CASSPGQGVLETQYF. Drawing the rest from reference TRBV7-9 and TRBJ2-5, the complete variable domain is DTGVSQNPRHKITKRGQNVTFRCDPISEHNRLYWYRQTLGQGPEFLTYFQNEAQLEKSRLLSDRFSAERPKGSFSTLEIQRTEQGDSAMYLCASSPGQGVLETQYFGPGTRLLVL.

This clone occurred a few times. The read is 3 residues too short to cover the CDR3 end, so that end is filled in from the germline J gene. This chain links TRBV7-9 with TRBJ2-1; TRBD2 might be the D (5 bases). CDR1 is SEHNR, CDR2 FQNEAQ, per germline (reference sequence). The CDR3 extends over 9 amino acids. The germline V and J ends were trimmed by 10 bases and 8 bases, with 6 bases remaining between them. CDR3 DNA, as far as it was read: TGTGCCACGAGGGATGAG. This translates into CATRDE. The CDR3 in its entirety is CATRDEQFF.

In this sample, this clone turned up many times. CDR3 DNA, as far as it was read: TGTGCCAGCAGCTTGGGGAGCGGGGTTAGCACAGATACG. Its protein product is CASSLGSGVSTDT. The whole CDR3 is CASSLGSGVSTDTQYF. The V call is TRBV5-4, the J call TRBJ2-3; 7 bases agree with TRBD2. The sequenced fragment ends 3 residues before the CDR3 boundary, so the rest is inferred from the germline J gene. The germline CDR1 and CDR2 sequences are SGHNT and YYREEE (reference sequence). The CDR3 totals 16 residues. The trim removed 0 bases at V and 0 bases at J, leaving 4 bases unmatched.

A remark on this clone: The read ends 3 residues before the CDR3 terminus; that terminus is restored from the germline J gene. This chain uses TRBV7-9 with TRBJ2-1; 8 bases align to TRBD1. Germline loops: CDR1 SEHNR, CDR2 FQNEAQ (reference sequence). Trimming took 5 bases from V and 6 from J; bases not matched to a gene: 9. CDR3 size: 15 residues. The CDR3 sequence: CASSPQGGNTNEQFF. The sequenced part of the CDR3 DNA is TGTGCCAGCAGCCCACAGGGGGGAAACACCAATGAG.

There are many counts of this clone. Germline and junction disagree at one end, which may indicate a read error. The CDR3 protein is CASSQDSGSSGRADTQYF. The DNA read from the CDR3 is TGCGCCAGCAGCCAAGATTCTGGGTCAAGCGGGAGGGCAGATACG. The J gene is TRBJ2-3, the V gene TRBV4-2; 10 bases map to TRBD2. The read gets to within 3 residues of the CDR3 end, and the germline J gene fills in the rest. CDR3 length: 18 residues. CDR1 is LGHNA, CDR2 YNFKEQ, per germline.

This clone was recorded many times. The read gets to within 3 residues of the CDR3 end, and the germline J gene fills in the rest. The V and J genes are TRBV20-1 and TRBJ2-4; no clear D. V was trimmed by 2 bases and J by 8 bases, leaving 4 bases between them. There are 10 residues in the CDR3. Germline V gene data show CDR1 as DFQATT and CDR2 as SNEGSKA (reference sequence). The CDR3 DNA, read in part, is TGCAGTGCTAGAAGCTACATT. It encodes CSARSYI. The full CDR3 protein is CSARSYIQYF.

This clone was picked up many times. The read comes to an end 3 residues before the CDR3 does, leaving the germline J gene to fill in the end. The rearrangement uses TRBV7-8 and TRBJ2-5, with TRBD2 identical over 7 bases. The trim removed 1 base at V and 5 bases at J, leaving 4 bases unmatched. The CDR3 has 14 amino acids. Germline V CDR1 and CDR2: SGHVS, FQNEAQ. The CDR3: CASSLETSRETQYF. The CDR3 DNA, read in part, is TGTGCCAGCAGCTTAGAGACTAGCAGGGAGACC. Based on the CDR3 plus reference TRBV7-8 and TRBJ2-5, the full variable domain is GAGVSQSPRYKVAKRGQDVALRCDPISGHVSLFWYQQALGQGPEFLTYFQNEAQLDKSGLPSDRFFAERPEGSVSTLKIQRTQQEDSAVYLCASSLETSRETQYFGPGTRLLVL.